Listed below are T cell receptor beta chains from one sample, sequenced in a study of shared clonotypes between healthy human individuals. Sequenced by immunoSEQ multiplex PCR; TCRdb stores in-frame clones only, minus some. The sample lists 2 million to 2.5 million clones, approximately 90% occurring once. Sequenced sample: naive CD4+ T cells from PBMCs. The receptors originated from a man between 18 and 29 years old in good health. Some clones in this sample may be carry-over from other donors' samples. Both conserved end residues are part of each CDR3. D genes are given only for firm matches. The size entry is marked missing in some rows and otherwise reads once, few, many or a size class.

clone size: .
J gene: TRBJ2-3
V gene: TRBV27
D gene: .
CDR3 protein: CASSFSGARTDTQYF
CDR3 DNA: TGTGCCAGCAGTTTCTCCGGGGCGCGAACAGATACGCAGTATTTT

clone size: .
J gene: TRBJ1-4
V gene: TRBV2
D gene: .
CDR3 protein: CASRGWAQSEKLFF
CDR3 DNA: TGTGCCAGCAGGGGGTGGGCGCAGAGTGAAAAACTGTTTTTT

clone size: .
J gene: TRBJ1-2
V gene: TRBV6-6
D gene: TRBD1
CDR3 protein: CASSDPRGPGGYTF
CDR3 DNA: TGTGCCAGCAGTGACCCCAGGGGGCCAGGTGGCTACACCTTC

clone size: .
J gene: TRBJ1-4
V gene: TRBV4-1
D gene: .
CDR3 protein: CASRTGTGFNEKLFF
CDR3 DNA: TGCGCCAGCAGAACCGGGACGGGCTTTAATGAAAAACTGTTTTTT

clone size: .
J gene: TRBJ1-4
V gene: TRBV5-8
D gene: .
CDR3 protein: CASSLGQVNEKLFF
CDR3 DNA: TGTGCCAGCAGCTTGGGACAGGTTAATGAAAAACTGTTTTTT

clone size: .
J gene: TRBJ2-7
V gene: TRBV4-2
D gene: TRBD1
CDR3 protein: CASSLWTGGSYEQYF
CDR3 DNA: TGTGCCAGCAGCCTATGGACAGGGGGCTCCTACGAGCAGTACTTC

clone size: .
J gene: TRBJ1-1
V gene: TRBV11-2
D gene: TRBD1
CDR3 protein: CASSLAPGQGGSNTEAFF
CDR3 DNA: TGTGCCAGCAGCTTAGCCCCGGGACAGGGGGGATCGAACACTGAAGCTTTCTTT

clone size: .
J gene: TRBJ1-4
V gene: TRBV7-6
D gene: .
CDR3 protein: CASSLAVGLDEKLFF
CDR3 DNA: TGTGCCAGCAGCTTAGCGGTCGGGTTGGATGAAAAACTGTTTTTT

clone size: .
J gene: TRBJ2-7
V gene: TRBV29-1
D gene: .
CDR3 protein: CSVEGRSDEQYF
CDR3 DNA: TGCAGCGTTGAGGGCAGGTCCGACGAGCAGTACTTC

clone size: .
J gene: TRBJ2-1
V gene: TRBV5-1
D gene: .
CDR3 protein: CASSYQQGYEQFF
CDR3 DNA: TGCGCCAGCAGCTACCAACAGGGTTATGAGCAGTTCTTC

clone size: .
J gene: TRBJ2-7
V gene: TRBV6-1
D gene: .
CDR3 protein: CASSEGTTTNEQYF
CDR3 DNA: TGTGCCAGCAGTGAAGGGACAACCACTAACGAGCAGTACTTC

clone size: once
J gene: TRBJ2-7
V gene: TRBV18
D gene: TRBD2
CDR3 protein: CASSPLVAGVSYEQYF
CDR3 DNA: TGTGCCAGCTCACCACTTGTAGCGGGAGTTTCCTACGAGCAGTACTTC

clone size: .
J gene: TRBJ2-2
V gene: TRBV9
D gene: TRBD2
CDR3 protein: CASSPGLAGGPRPGELFF
CDR3 DNA: TGTGCCAGCAGCCCAGGACTAGCGGGAGGGCCGAGACCCGGGGAGCTGTTTTTT

clone size: .
J gene: TRBJ2-1
V gene: TRBV28
D gene: TRBD1
CDR3 protein: CATTMPGQASQWQFF
CDR3 DNA: TGTGCCACCACCATGCCGGGACAGGCTTCACAGTGGCAGTTCTTC

clone size: .
J gene: TRBJ1-1
V gene: TRBV7-3
D gene: .
CDR3 protein: CASSLFARGGNTEAFF
CDR3 DNA: TGTGCCAGCAGCTTATTTGCAAGGGGAGGGAACACTGAAGCTTTCTTT

clone size: .
J gene: TRBJ2-2
V gene: TRBV5-1
D gene: TRBD1
CDR3 protein: CASSPGTGNTGELFF
CDR3 DNA: TGCGCCAGCAGCCCCGGGACAGGGAACACCGGGGAGCTGTTTTTT

clone size: once
J gene: TRBJ2-1
V gene: TRBV2
D gene: TRBD1
CDR3 protein: CASSEVQGDNEQFF
CDR3 DNA: TGTGCCAGCAGTGAGGTACAGGGGGACAATGAGCAGTTCTTC

clone size: .
J gene: TRBJ2-7
V gene: TRBV11-2
D gene: TRBD1
CDR3 protein: CASSLIRDSSYEQYF
CDR3 DNA: TGTGCCAGCAGCTTAATCCGGGACAGCTCCTACGAGCAGTACTTC

clone size: .
J gene: TRBJ2-1
V gene: TRBV5-1
D gene: TRBD1
CDR3 protein: CASSLTGTGLNNEQFF
CDR3 DNA: TGCGCCAGCAGCTTGACCGGGACAGGGCTAAACAATGAGCAGTTCTTC

clone size: .
J gene: TRBJ2-3
V gene: TRBV9
D gene: .
CDR3 protein: CASSGSSADTQYF
CDR3 DNA: TGTGCCAGCAGCGGAAGCAGCGCAGATACGCAGTATTTT

clone size: .
J gene: TRBJ1-1
V gene: TRBV5-4
D gene: TRBD1
CDR3 protein: CASSAQDRGDTEAFF
CDR3 DNA: TGTGCCAGCAGCGCCCAAGACAGGGGAGACACTGAAGCTTTCTTT

clone size: .
J gene: TRBJ2-1
V gene: TRBV19
D gene: TRBD2
CDR3 protein: CASSIDSGAYNEQFF
CDR3 DNA: TGTGCCAGTAGTATAGACAGCGGGGCCTACAATGAGCAGTTCTTC

clone size: .
J gene: TRBJ1-2
V gene: TRBV7-9
D gene: .
CDR3 protein: CASTKEGGANYGYTF
CDR3 DNA: TGTGCCAGCACCAAAGAAGGGGGAGCTAACTATGGCTACACCTTC

clone size: .
J gene: TRBJ2-6
V gene: TRBV28
D gene: TRBD1
CDR3 protein: CASSSPGDSPSGANVLTF
CDR3 DNA: TGTGCCAGCAGTTCCCCCGGGGACAGCCCCTCTGGGGCCAACGTCCTGACTTTC

clone size: .
J gene: TRBJ1-1
V gene: TRBV30
D gene: .
CDR3 protein: CAWSLQGNTEAFF
CDR3 DNA: TGTGCCTGGAGTCTCCAGGGGAACACTGAAGCTTTCTTT

clone size: once
J gene: TRBJ2-1
V gene: TRBV5-1
D gene: .
CDR3 protein: CASSWMGLGVGNEQFF
CDR3 DNA: TGCGCCAGCAGCTGGATGGGACTGGGAGTTGGTAATGAGCAGTTCTTC

clone size: .
J gene: TRBJ2-5
V gene: TRBV28
D gene: .
CDR3 protein: CASSLWSQETQYF
CDR3 DNA: TGTGCCAGCAGTTTATGGAGCCAAGAGACCCAGTACTTC

clone size: .
J gene: TRBJ2-5
V gene: TRBV7-2
D gene: .
CDR3 protein: CASSLRGETLLVETQYF
CDR3 DNA: TGTGCCAGCAGCTTAAGAGGGGAGACCCTGCTAGTAGAGACCCAGTACTTC

clone size: .
J gene: TRBJ1-2
V gene: TRBV5-1
D gene: .
CDR3 protein: CASSAGTGNYGYTF
CDR3 DNA: TGCGCCAGCAGCGCCGGGACGGGGAACTATGGCTACACCTTC

clone size: .
J gene: TRBJ1-1
V gene: TRBV11-2
D gene: .
CDR3 protein: CASRNPTDTEAFF
CDR3 DNA: TGTGCCAGCAGAAATCCGACAGACACTGAAGCTTTCTTT

clone size: .
J gene: TRBJ1-1
V gene: TRBV28
D gene: .
CDR3 protein: CASSFPRVNTEAFF
CDR3 DNA: TGTGCCAGCAGTTTTCCCAGGGTGAACACTGAAGCTTTCTTT

clone size: .
J gene: TRBJ2-3
V gene: TRBV28
D gene: TRBD2
CDR3 protein: CASSLGLTSGSTDTQYF
CDR3 DNA: TGTGCCAGCAGTTTGGGCCTGACTAGCGGGAGTACAGATACGCAGTATTTT

clone size: .
J gene: TRBJ1-6
V gene: TRBV7-9
D gene: .
CDR3 protein: CASSRNGGSYNSPLHF
CDR3 DNA: TGTGCCAGCAGTCGTAACGGGGGCTCCTATAATTCACCCCTCCACTTT

clone size: .
J gene: TRBJ1-5
V gene: TRBV28
D gene: TRBD1
CDR3 protein: CASRGTGDQPQHF
CDR3 DNA: TGTGCCAGCAGGGGGACAGGGGATCAGCCCCAGCATTTT

clone size: .
J gene: TRBJ2-2
V gene: TRBV30
D gene: .
CDR3 protein: CARIAETGELFF
CDR3 DNA: TGTGCCAGAATAGCGGAGACCGGGGAGCTGTTTTTT

clone size: .
J gene: TRBJ1-1
V gene: TRBV7-2
D gene: .
CDR3 protein: CASSPGGREAFF
CDR3 DNA: TGTGCCAGCAGCCCCGGCGGCAGAGAAGCTTTCTTT

clone size: .
J gene: TRBJ1-1
V gene: TRBV21-1
D gene: .
CDR3 protein: CASSKLLGTRNTEAFF
CDR3 DNA: TGTGCCAGCAGCAAATTATTAGGGACAAGGAACACTGAAGCTTTCTTT

clone size: .
J gene: TRBJ2-4
V gene: TRBV4-1
D gene: .
CDR3 protein: CASSQDPGRGRAKNIQYF
CDR3 DNA: TGCGCCAGCAGCCAAGATCCCGGGAGAGGAAGGGCCAAAAACATTCAGTACTTC

clone size: once
J gene: TRBJ2-3
V gene: TRBV9
D gene: .
CDR3 protein: CASSVDGTDTQYF
CDR3 DNA: TGTGCCAGCAGCGTAGACGGCACAGATACGCAGTATTTT

clone size: few
J gene: TRBJ2-3
V gene: TRBV30
D gene: .
CDR3 protein: CAWSVRDTQYF
CDR3 DNA: TGTGCCTGGAGTGTACGAGATACGCAGTATTTT

clone size: .
J gene: TRBJ1-5
V gene: TRBV4-1
D gene: .
CDR3 protein: CASSQVHGEPQHF
CDR3 DNA: TGCGCCAGCAGCCAAGTTCATGGGGAGCCCCAGCATTTT

clone size: .
J gene: TRBJ1-4
V gene: TRBV10-3
D gene: .
CDR3 protein: CAISESTGEKLFF
CDR3 DNA: TGTGCCATCAGTGAGTCGACCGGGGAAAAACTGTTTTTT

clone size: .
J gene: TRBJ2-3
V gene: TRBV4-1
D gene: TRBD2
CDR3 protein: CASSRQLAGDTDTQYF
CDR3 DNA: TGCGCCAGCAGCCGACAACTAGCGGGAGACACAGATACGCAGTATTTT

clone size: .
J gene: TRBJ2-7
V gene: TRBV5-5
D gene: TRBD1
CDR3 protein: CASSLRTGDGYEQYF
CDR3 DNA: TGTGCCAGCAGCCTCCGGACAGGGGATGGCTACGAGCAGTACTTC

clone size: .
J gene: TRBJ2-2
V gene: TRBV5-1
D gene: .
CDR3 protein: CASSLAPVAGELFF
CDR3 DNA: TGCGCCAGCAGCTTAGCCCCCGTGGCCGGGGAGCTGTTTTTT

clone size: .
J gene: TRBJ1-2
V gene: TRBV27
D gene: .
CDR3 protein: CASRPTGSPGDTF
CDR3 DNA: TGTGCCAGCAGGCCAACCGGGTCCCCCGGGGACACCTTC

clone size: .
J gene: TRBJ2-2
V gene: TRBV15
D gene: .
CDR3 protein: CATSRVGGRVTGELFF
CDR3 DNA: TGTGCCACCAGCAGAGTTGGGGGGCGCGTCACCGGGGAGCTGTTTTTT

clone size: .
J gene: TRBJ2-3
V gene: TRBV7-8
D gene: .
CDR3 protein: CASLLADTQYF
CDR3 DNA: TGTGCCAGTCTGTTGGCAGATACGCAGTATTTT

clone size: once
J gene: TRBJ2-3
V gene: TRBV7-9
D gene: .
CDR3 protein: CASSLRGRTDTQYF
CDR3 DNA: TGTGCCAGCAGCTTAAGAGGGAGGACAGATACGCAGTATTTT

clone size: .
J gene: TRBJ1-4
V gene: TRBV6-6
D gene: .
CDR3 protein: CASSFSLSTNEKLFF
CDR3 DNA: TGTGCCAGCAGTTTTTCGCTGTCAACTAATGAAAAACTGTTTTTT

clone size: .
J gene: TRBJ2-3
V gene: TRBV5-1
D gene: TRBD2
CDR3 protein: CASSPGRAPDTQYF
CDR3 DNA: TGCGCCAGCAGCCCCGGGAGGGCCCCAGATACGCAGTATTTT

clone size: .
J gene: TRBJ2-1
V gene: TRBV4-1
D gene: TRBD2
CDR3 protein: CASSQEWGFSGAGEQFF
CDR3 DNA: TGCGCCAGCAGCCAAGAATGGGGGTTTAGCGGGGCAGGAGAGCAGTTCTTC

clone size: .
J gene: TRBJ1-3
V gene: TRBV5-4
D gene: TRBD1
CDR3 protein: CASSPDRGWNTIYF
CDR3 DNA: TGTGCCAGCAGCCCCGACAGGGGGTGGAACACCATATATTTT

clone size: .
J gene: TRBJ1-3
V gene: TRBV7-8
D gene: .
CDR3 protein: CASSSSGGSGNTIYF
CDR3 DNA: TGTGCCAGCAGCTCCTCGGGAGGTTCTGGAAACACCATATATTTT

clone size: .
J gene: TRBJ2-1
V gene: TRBV18
D gene: .
CDR3 protein: CASSKDLHNEQFF
CDR3 DNA: TGTGCCAGCTCGAAAGACTTACACAATGAGCAGTTCTTC

clone size: .
J gene: TRBJ2-7
V gene: TRBV28
D gene: .
CDR3 protein: CASSPPGGLRYEQYF
CDR3 DNA: TGTGCCAGCAGCCCTCCCGGGGGACTCCGCTACGAGCAGTACTTC

clone size: .
J gene: TRBJ1-4
V gene: TRBV6-6
D gene: .
CDR3 protein: CASSYGGGQGNEKLFF
CDR3 DNA: TGTGCCAGCAGTTATGGTGGGGGGCAGGGTAATGAAAAACTGTTTTTT